This is a list of T cell receptor beta chains from one sample in a study of CD8 T cells in Susac syndrome. One entry per CDR3 protein, called by TCRdb with MiXCR from the immunoSEQ multiplex PCR reads. The repertoire holds about 200,000 distinct CDR3 sequences, with roughly 95% as singletons. The sample taken for sequencing was CD4+ T cells from PBMCs. The receptors stem from a human donor in good health. CDR3s include the opening cysteine and the closing phenylalanine or tryptophan. The D gene is left open where the match is weak. The size field is filled for only some rows; it gives once, few, many or a size class.

>.|TRBJ2-3|.|TRBV5-1
TGCGCCAGCAGCTGGGTCAACCCCACAGATACGCAGTATTTT
CASSWVNPTDTQYF
>.|TRBJ2-3|.|TRBV27
TGTGCCAGCACCCTAAGTAGGAGCACAGATACGCAGTATTTT
CASTLSRSTDTQYF
>.|TRBJ1-1|TRBD1|TRBV2
TGTGCCAGCAGTGCCTCCCGGGACAGGGTTTCGTCAGCTTTCTTT
CASSASRDRVSSAFF
>.|TRBJ2-3|.|TRBV20-1
TGCAGTGCTGCCCTCACAGATACGCAGTATTTT
CSAALTDTQYF
>.|TRBJ1-1|.|TRBV20-1
TGCAGTGCCCGCGTTTTCCGGCACACTGAAGCTTTCTTT
CSARVFRHTEAFF
>.|TRBJ2-1|.|TRBV29-1
TGCAGCGCAACCGAGGGGGATGAGCAGTTCTTC
CSATEGDEQFF
>.|TRBJ2-5|.|TRBV20-1
TGCAGTGCTAGTCATGGTGGGATAGGCCACGAGACCCAGTACTTC
CSASHGGIGHETQYF
>.|TRBJ2-7|.|TRBV16
TGTGCCAGCACCCGCCTCCTAGGGACCTCCTACGAGCAGTACTTC
CASTRLLGTSYEQYF
>.|TRBJ2-1|TRBD2|TRBV20-1
TGCAGTGCTAGAGAGACTAGCGGGTTAAATGAGCAGTTCTTC
CSARETSGLNEQFF
>.|TRBJ2-7|.|TRBV9
TGTGCCAGCAGCGTAGGGGCAGGGCCTGTCCGCTACGAGCAGTACTTC
CASSVGAGPVRYEQYF
>.|TRBJ2-3|TRBD2|TRBV3-1
TGTGCCAGCAGCTGGGGACTAGTCGGCGCTACGCAGTATTTT
CASSWGLVGATQYF
>.|TRBJ2-5|.|TRBV20-1
TGCAGTGCTAATACGGGTATCCAAGAGACCCAGTACTTC
CSANTGIQETQYF
>.|TRBJ1-4|.|TRBV27
TGTGCCAGCAGTTCCTACGGGAACAACGAAAAACTGTTTTTT
CASSSYGNNEKLFF
>.|TRBJ2-3|.|TRBV20-1
TGCAGTGCTAGCTATGGCGGATGGGGGGTGACAGATACGCAGTATTTT
CSASYGGWGVTDTQYF
>.|TRBJ1-2|.|TRBV20-1
TGCAGTGCTAGAGACCGTAGGGTGGGGGCTAACTATGGCTACACCTTC
CSARDRRVGANYGYTF
>.|TRBJ2-1|.|TRBV20-1
TGCAGTGCTAGAGATCAGGACAGACCTTGGAAGGACAATGAGCAGTTCTTC
CSARDQDRPWKDNEQFF
>few|TRBJ1-5|.|TRBV12-3/TRBV12-4
TGTGCCAGCAGTTCCGGGACTAGCAATCAGCCCCAGCATTTT
CASSSGTSNQPQHF
>.|TRBJ2-2|.|TRBV7-9
TGTGCCAGCAGCCTCCTCTCGGGACTTGACACCGGGGAGCTGTTTTTT
CASSLLSGLDTGELFF
>.|TRBJ2-1|TRBD1|TRBV10-3
TGTGCCATCGACAGGGGGCCGGGCAATGAGCAGTTCTTC
CAIDRGPGNEQFF
>.|TRBJ2-3|.|TRBV7-2
TGTGCCAGCACCCTATCCCGGACTCTGGATACGCAGTATTTT
CASTLSRTLDTQYF
>.|TRBJ2-1|.|TRBV5-6
TGTGCCAGCAGCCCCGCACAGTCCAATGAGCAGTTCTTC
CASSPAQSNEQFF
>.|TRBJ2-1|.|TRBV4-3
TGCGCCAGCAGCCGGACGTATGGGGGCACGGAGCAGTTCTTC
CASSRTYGGTEQFF
>.|TRBJ1-6|.|TRBV3-1
TGTGCCAGCAGCCAATCCGGGTTGTATTCGCCCCTCCACTTT
CASSQSGLYSPLHF
>once|TRBJ2-5|.|TRBV12-3/TRBV12-4
TGTGCCAGCAGTTTAGAGGAGGCGACCCAGTACTTC
CASSLEEATQYF